The sequence of this T cell receptor (beta chain) was determined in a study of T cells after yellow fever vaccination. A single record per CDR3 protein comes from TCRdb applying MiXCR to the 5' RACE reads. This table has roughly 48,000 distinct CDR3 sequences, around 6.7% appearing once. This clonotype was seen repeatedly, ten times or more. The CDR3 runs to 11 residues. Germline V gives CDR1 SQVTM, CDR2 ANQGSEA. Trimming stripped 1 base from V and 12 bases from J, with 10 bases between. This TCR derives from a man between 18 and 29 years old who received the YFV17D yellow fever vaccine. The sample in question was CD8+ T cells not binding an NS4B(214-222) dextramer, sorted from PBMCs, obtained about 49 days after the first yellow fever vaccination. V is TRBV29-1 and J is TRBJ2-4; D ambiguous. CDR3 bases: TGCAGCGTTGAAGTATTAACAACTCAGTACTTC. Translation gives CSVEVLTTQYF.